The clone carrying this T cell receptor beta chain was seen at least ten times. Both TCR beta VDJ combination and CDR3 sequence profiling were carried out. Genomic DNA was the template for this profiling. TCRdb redid the calling of the reads with MiXCR, one entry per CDR3 protein. In the table there are approximately 150,000 distinct CDR3 sequences, approximately 44% of which are singletons. The data are from a study of CD8+CD57+ T cells in acquired aplastic anemia. All sequencing subjects had displayed CD8+CD57+ cell expansion on flow cytometry. The CDR3 consists of 12 residues. Trimming cost V 1 base and J 7 bases, with 5 bases left between them. The germline V gene has CDR1 SGHTS and CDR2 YDEGEE.

The specimen sequenced was sorted CD4+, CD8+, or CD8+CD57+ T cells (not recorded which) from PBMCs. The chain joins TRBV5-8 to TRBJ2-2, with no clear D. This receptor was taken from a human donor with aplastic anemia. Here the CDR3 DNA reads TGTGCCAGCAGCTTGTTCATCGGGGAGCTGTTTTTT. This sequence encodes CASSLFIGELFF.